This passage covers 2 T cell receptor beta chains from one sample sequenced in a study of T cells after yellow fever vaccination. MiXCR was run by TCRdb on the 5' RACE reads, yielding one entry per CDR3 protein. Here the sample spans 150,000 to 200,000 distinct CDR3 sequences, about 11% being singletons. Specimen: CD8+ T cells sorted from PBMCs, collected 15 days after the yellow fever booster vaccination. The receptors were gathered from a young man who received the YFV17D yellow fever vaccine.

The CDR3 sequence is CASSSPREGQYEQYF. The CDR3 DNA follows: TGTGCCAGCAGTTCACCTAGAGAGGGCCAATACGAGCAGTACTTC. This chain connects TRBV27 to TRBJ2-7, with TRBD2 as a possible D gene (5 bases). Germline V gene data show CDR1 as MNHEY and CDR2 as SMNVEV (reference sequence). The CDR3 totals 15 residues. With 4 bases removed from V and 4 bases from J, the gap between germline ends came to 17 bases.

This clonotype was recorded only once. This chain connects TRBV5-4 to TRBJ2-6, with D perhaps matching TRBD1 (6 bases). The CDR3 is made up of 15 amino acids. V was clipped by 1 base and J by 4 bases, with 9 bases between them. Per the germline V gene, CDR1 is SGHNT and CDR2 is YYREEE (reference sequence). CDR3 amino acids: CASSLTGTGANVLTF. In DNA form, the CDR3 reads TGTGCCAGCAGCTTGACAGGGACAGGGGCCAACGTCCTGACTTTC.